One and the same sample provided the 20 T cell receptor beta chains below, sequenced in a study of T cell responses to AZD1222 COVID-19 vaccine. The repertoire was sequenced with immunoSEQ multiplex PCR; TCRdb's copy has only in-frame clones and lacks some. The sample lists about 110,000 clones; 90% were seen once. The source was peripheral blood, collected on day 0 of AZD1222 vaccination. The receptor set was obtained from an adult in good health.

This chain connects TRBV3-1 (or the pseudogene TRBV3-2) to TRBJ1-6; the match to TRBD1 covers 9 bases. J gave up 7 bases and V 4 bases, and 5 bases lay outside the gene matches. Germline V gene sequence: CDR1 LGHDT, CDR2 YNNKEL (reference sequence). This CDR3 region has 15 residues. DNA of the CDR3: TGTGCCAGCAGCCGAGGGACAGGGTTAAATTCACCCCTCCACTTT. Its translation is CASSRGTGLNSPLHF.

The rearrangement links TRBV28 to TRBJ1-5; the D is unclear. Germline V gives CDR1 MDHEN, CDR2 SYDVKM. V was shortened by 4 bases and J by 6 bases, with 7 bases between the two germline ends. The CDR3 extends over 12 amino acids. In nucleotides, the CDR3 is TGTGCCAGCAGTTCCAACGGTCAGCCCCAGCATTTT. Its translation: CASSSNGQPQHF.

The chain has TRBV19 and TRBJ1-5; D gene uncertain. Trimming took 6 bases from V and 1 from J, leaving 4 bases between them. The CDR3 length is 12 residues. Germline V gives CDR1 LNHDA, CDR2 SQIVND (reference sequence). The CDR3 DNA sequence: TGTGCCAGTAGCGACAGCAATCAGCCCCAGCATTTT. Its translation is CASSDSNQPQHF.

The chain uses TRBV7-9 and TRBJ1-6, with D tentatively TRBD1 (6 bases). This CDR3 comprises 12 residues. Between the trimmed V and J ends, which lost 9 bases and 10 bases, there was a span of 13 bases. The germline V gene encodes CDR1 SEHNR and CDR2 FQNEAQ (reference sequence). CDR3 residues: CASGKTGSPLHF. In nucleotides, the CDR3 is TGTGCCAGTGGGAAAACAGGGTCACCCCTCCACTTT.

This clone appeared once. The CDR3 nucleotides read TGTGCCAGCAGCCGGGTGGTCGGGGAGCTGTTTTTT. Protein: CASSRVVGELFF. The chain carries TRBV7-2 and TRBJ2-2; D unclear. CDR3 length: 12 residues. Per the germline V gene, CDR1 is SGHTA and CDR2 is FQGNSA. Trimming took off 5 bases at V and 7 bases at J, with 8 bases between the two ends.

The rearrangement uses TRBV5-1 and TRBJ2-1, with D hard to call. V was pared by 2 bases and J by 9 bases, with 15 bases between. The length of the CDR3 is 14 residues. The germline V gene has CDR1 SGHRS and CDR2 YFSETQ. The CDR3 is CASSLAPLQGEQFF. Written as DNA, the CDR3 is TGCGCCAGCAGCTTAGCGCCCTTACAAGGTGAGCAGTTCTTC.

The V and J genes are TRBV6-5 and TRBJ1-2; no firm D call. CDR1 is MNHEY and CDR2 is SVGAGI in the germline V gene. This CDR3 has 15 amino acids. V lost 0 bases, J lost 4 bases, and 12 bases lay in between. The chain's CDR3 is CASSYSRRTFYGYTF. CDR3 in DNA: TGTGCCAGCAGTTACTCGAGGCGGACCTTCTATGGCTACACCTTC.

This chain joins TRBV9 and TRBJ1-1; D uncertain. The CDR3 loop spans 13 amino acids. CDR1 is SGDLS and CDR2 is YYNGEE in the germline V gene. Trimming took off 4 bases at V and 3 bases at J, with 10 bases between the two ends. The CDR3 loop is CASSQRSYTEAFF. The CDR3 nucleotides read TGTGCCAGCAGCCAGAGATCCTACACTGAAGCTTTCTTT.

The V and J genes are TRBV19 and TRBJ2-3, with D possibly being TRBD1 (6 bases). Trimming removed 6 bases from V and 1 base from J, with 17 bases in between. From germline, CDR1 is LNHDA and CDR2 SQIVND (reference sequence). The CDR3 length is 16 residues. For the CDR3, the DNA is TGTGCCAGTAGCAGCCTCCTACAGGGACGCACAGATACGCAGTATTTT. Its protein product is CASSSLLQGRTDTQYF.

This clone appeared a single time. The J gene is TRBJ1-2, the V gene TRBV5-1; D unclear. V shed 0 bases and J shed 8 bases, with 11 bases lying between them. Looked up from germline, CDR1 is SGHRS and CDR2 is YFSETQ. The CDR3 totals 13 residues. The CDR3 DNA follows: TGCGCCAGCAGCTTGGCCGGGCCTGAAGGCTACACCTTC. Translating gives CASSLAGPEGYTF.

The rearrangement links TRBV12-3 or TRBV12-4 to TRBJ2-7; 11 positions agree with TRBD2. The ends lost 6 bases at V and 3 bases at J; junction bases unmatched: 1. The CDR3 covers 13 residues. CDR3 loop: CASSGLAGYEQYF. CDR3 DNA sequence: TGTGCCAGCAGCGGACTAGCGGGCTACGAGCAGTACTTC.

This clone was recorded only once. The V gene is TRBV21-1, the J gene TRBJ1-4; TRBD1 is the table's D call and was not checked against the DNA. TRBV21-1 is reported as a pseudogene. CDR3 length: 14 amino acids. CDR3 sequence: CASSIRPRGEKLFF. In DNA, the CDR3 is TGTGCCAGCAGCATACGGCCCAGGGGTGAAAAACTGTTTTTT.

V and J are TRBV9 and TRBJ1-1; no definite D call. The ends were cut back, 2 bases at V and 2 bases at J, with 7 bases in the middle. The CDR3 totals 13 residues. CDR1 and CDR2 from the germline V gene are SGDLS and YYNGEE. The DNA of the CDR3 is TGTGCCAGCAGCGTCAGTCCTAACACTGAAGCTTTCTTT. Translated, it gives CASSVSPNTEAFF.

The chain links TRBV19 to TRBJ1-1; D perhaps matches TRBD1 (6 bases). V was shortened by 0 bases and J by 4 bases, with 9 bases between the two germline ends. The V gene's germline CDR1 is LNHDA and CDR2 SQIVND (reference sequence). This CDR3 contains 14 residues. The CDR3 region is CASSIDRGATEAFF. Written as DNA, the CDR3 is TGTGCCAGTAGTATAGATCGGGGGGCCACTGAAGCTTTCTTT. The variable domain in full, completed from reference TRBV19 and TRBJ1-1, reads DGGITQSPKYLFRKEGQNVTLSCEQNLNHDAMYWYRQDPGQGLRLIYYSQIVNDFQKGDIAEGYSVSREKKESFPLTVTSAQKNPTAFYLCASSIDRGATEAFFGQGTRLTVV.

Here the CDR3 DNA reads TGCAGTGCCTTTAACACCGGGGAGCTGTTTTTT. It specifies CSAFNTGELFF. J is TRBJ2-2 and V is TRBV20-1; unclear D gene. V was pared by 6 bases and J by 2 bases, with 4 bases between. Germline assignment: CDR1 DFQATT and CDR2 SNEGSKA (reference sequence). This CDR3 is built from 11 residues.

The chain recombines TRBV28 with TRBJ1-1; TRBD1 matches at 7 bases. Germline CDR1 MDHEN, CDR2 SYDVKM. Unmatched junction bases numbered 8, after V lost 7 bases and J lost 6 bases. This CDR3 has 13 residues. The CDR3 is CASKLGQSSEAFF. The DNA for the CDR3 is TGTGCCAGCAAGCTGGGACAGTCCTCTGAAGCTTTCTTT.

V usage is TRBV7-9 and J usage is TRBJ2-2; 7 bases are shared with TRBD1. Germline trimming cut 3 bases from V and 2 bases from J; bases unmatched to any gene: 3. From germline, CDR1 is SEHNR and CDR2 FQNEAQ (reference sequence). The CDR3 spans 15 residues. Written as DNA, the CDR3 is TGTGCCAGCAGCTTCGGACAGGTTAACACCGGGGAGCTGTTTTTT. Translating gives CASSFGQVNTGELFF.

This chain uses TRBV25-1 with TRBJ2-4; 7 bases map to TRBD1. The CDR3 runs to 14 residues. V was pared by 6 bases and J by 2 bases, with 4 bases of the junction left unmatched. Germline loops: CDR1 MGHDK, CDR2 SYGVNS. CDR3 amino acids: CASSETGTKNIQYF. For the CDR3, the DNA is TGTGCCAGCAGCGAGACAGGGACCAAAAACATTCAGTACTTC.

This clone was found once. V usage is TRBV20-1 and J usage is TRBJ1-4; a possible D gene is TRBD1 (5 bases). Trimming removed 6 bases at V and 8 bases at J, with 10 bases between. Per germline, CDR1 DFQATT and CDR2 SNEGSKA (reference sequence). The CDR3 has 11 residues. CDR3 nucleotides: TGCAGTGCACCTCAGGGCGAAAAACTGTTTTTT. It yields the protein CSAPQGEKLFF.

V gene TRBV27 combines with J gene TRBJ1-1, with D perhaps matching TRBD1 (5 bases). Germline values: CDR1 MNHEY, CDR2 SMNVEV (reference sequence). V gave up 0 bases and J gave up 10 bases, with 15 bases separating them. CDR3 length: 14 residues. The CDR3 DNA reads TGTGCCAGCAGTTTATCTGGATCCGACGGGGGAGCTTTCTTT. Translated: CASSLSGSDGGAFF.